This TCR beta chain emerged from a study of shared clonotypes between healthy human individuals. Study-level findings and limits: Apart from blood, nothing was sampled; tissue repertoires likely differ.

The assay ran at deep level. Once extracted for a subset, genomic DNA was divided evenly among several immunoSEQ plates. PCR replicates performed on unsorted PBMC used about 300 ng DNA, 25,000 to 35,000 T cell genomes. TCRdb's table, derived via immunoSEQ multiplex PCR, lists solely in-frame clones and lacks some. This table has over 400,000 clones, over 70% appearing once. Germline CDR1 LNHDA, CDR2 SQIVND (reference sequence). V shed 5 bases and J shed 5 bases, with 14 bases lying between them. CDR3 size: 14 residues. This clone appeared a few times. Its specificity is not known. This chain joins TRBV19 and TRBJ2-3, with a possible D match to TRBD2 (6 bases). This TCR came from a woman aged 40 to 50 in good health. Some clones in this sample may be carry-over from other donors' samples. The specimen sequenced was PBMCs. CDR3 nucleotides: TGTGCCAGTAGTCCCCTCCTGCGGGGAGATACGCAGTATTTT. Translating gives CASSPLLRGDTQYF.